Listed below are T cell receptor beta chains from one sample, sequenced in a study of immune reconstitution after stem cell transplant in scleroderma. Using its own MiXCR run on the RT-PCR reads, TCRdb lists one record per CDR3 protein. The sample yields around 2,600 distinct CDR3 sequences, less than 8% seen once. Sample acquisition took place before or after autologous hematopoietic stem cell transplantation (not recorded which). Every receptor here comes from a female donor with systemic sclerosis. Both conserved end residues are part of each CDR3. The order of the fields is V gene, clone size, J gene, D gene, CDR3 protein, CDR3 DNA. The D gene is left open where the match is weak. Clone size is not always given. Where it is, it says once, few, many or a class for expanded clones.

TRBV12-3/TRBV12-4	NA	TRBJ1-1	TRBD1	CASSPGTGSTEAFF	TGTGCCAGCAGTCCGGGGACAGGGTCCACTGAAGCTTTCTTT
TRBV9	few	TRBJ2-3	NA	CASSAWTSPDTQYF	TGTGCCAGCAGCGCGTGGACAAGCCCAGATACGCAGTATTTT
TRBV28	few	TRBJ1-6	NA	CASRAWGSSPLHF	TGTGCCAGCAGGGCGTGGGGTAGTTCACCCCTCCACTTT
TRBV7-2	medium-sized	TRBJ2-1	NA	CASRTYQSSYNEQFF	TGTGCCAGCAGGACCTACCAGAGCTCCTACAATGAGCAGTTCTTC
TRBV12-3/TRBV12-4	few	TRBJ2-5	NA	CASMARGTETQYF	TGTGCCAGCATGGCGAGAGGGACCGAGACCCAGTACTTC
TRBV5-1	medium-sized	TRBJ2-7	NA	CASSLIGGSYEQYF	TGCGCCAGCAGCTTGATCGGCGGCTCCTACGAGCAGTACTTC
TRBV5-6	NA	TRBJ2-5	NA	CASSRRQEGTRYF	TGTGCCAGCAGCCGAAGACAGGAGGGGACCCGGTACTTC
TRBV29-1	NA	TRBJ1-3	NA	CSARDQGLSGNTIYF	TGCAGCGCCAGAGACCAGGGACTGTCGGGAAACACCATATATTTT
TRBV28	medium-sized	TRBJ2-3	NA	CASPPNALAWDTQYF	TGTGCCAGCCCCCCAAATGCGTTAGCGTGGGATACGCAGTATTTT
TRBV12-3/TRBV12-4	NA	TRBJ2-2	NA	CASSLMGSGNTGELFF	TGTGCCAGCAGTTTAATGGGGAGCGGAAACACCGGGGAGCTGTTTTTT
TRBV20-1	NA	TRBJ2-1	NA	CSARPTRGERFF	TGCAGTGCTAGACCAACGCGGGGTGAGCGGTTCTTC
TRBV28	NA	TRBJ2-3	NA	CASSFSEGRTDTQYF	TGTGCCAGCAGTTTCTCTGAGGGACGCACAGATACGCAGTATTTT
TRBV6-1	large	TRBJ2-7	TRBD1	CASSRSGQVGEQYF	TGTGCCAGCAGTAGGTCAGGACAGGTTGGCGAGCAGTACTTC
TRBV18	few	TRBJ1-1	NA	CASSQGRNTEAFF	TGTGCCAGCTCACAGGGGAGGAACACTGAAGCTTTCTTT
TRBV5-1	NA	TRBJ1-1	NA	CASSLQEMNTEAFF	TGCGCCAGCAGCTTGCAGGAGATGAACACTGAAGCTTTCTTT
TRBV7-2	medium-sized	TRBJ2-5	TRBD2	CASSLGTSGSWETQYF	TGTGCCAGCAGCTTAGGGACTAGCGGGAGTTGGGAGACCCAGTACTTC